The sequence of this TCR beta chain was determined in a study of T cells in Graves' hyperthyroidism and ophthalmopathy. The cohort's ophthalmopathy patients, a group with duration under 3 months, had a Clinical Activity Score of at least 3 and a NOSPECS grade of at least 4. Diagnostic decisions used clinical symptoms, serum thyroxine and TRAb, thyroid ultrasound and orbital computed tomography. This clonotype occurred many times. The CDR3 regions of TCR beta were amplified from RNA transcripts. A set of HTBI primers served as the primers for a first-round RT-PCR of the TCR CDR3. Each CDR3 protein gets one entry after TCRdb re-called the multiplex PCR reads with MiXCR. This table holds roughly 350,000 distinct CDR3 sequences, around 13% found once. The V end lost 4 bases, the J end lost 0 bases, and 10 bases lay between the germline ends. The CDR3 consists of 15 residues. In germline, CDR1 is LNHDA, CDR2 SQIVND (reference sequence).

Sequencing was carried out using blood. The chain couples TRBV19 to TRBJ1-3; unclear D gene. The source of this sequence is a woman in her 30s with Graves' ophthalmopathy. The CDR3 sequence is CASSTWGSSGNTIYF. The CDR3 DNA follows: TGTGCCAGTAGTACGTGGGGAAGCTCTGGAAACACCATATATTTT.